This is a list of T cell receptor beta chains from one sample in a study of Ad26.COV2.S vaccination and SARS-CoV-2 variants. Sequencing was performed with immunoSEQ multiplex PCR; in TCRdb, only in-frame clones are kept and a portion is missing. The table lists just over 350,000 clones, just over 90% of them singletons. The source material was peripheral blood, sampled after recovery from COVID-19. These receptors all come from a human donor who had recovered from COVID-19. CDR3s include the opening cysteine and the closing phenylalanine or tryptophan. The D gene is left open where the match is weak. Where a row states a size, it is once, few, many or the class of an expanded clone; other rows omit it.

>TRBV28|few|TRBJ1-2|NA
TGTGCCAGCAGTTTAGGGGGCTATGGCTACACCTTC
CASSLGGYGYTF
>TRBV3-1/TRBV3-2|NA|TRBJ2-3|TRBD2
TGTGCCAGCAGCCGCAGCGGGGGAGGGGTTGAATCAGATACGCAGTATTTT
CASSRSGGGVESDTQYF
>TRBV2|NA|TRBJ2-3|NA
TGTGCCAGCAGTGACTATGGCACAGATACGCAGTATTTT
CASSDYGTDTQYF
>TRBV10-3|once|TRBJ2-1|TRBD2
TGTGCCATCAGTGCGGCTAGCGGGGGGTTTAACAATGAGCAGTTCTTC
CAISAASGGFNNEQFF
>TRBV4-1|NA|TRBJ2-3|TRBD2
TGCGCCAGCAGCCAAGTTCCCGGGACTAGCGGGCAGTATTTT
CASSQVPGTSGQYF
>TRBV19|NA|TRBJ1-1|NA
TGTGCCAGTATCCAAATTTGGGGGAACACTGAAGCTTTCTTT
CASIQIWGNTEAFF
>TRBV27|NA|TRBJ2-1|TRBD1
TGTGCCAGCAGTCAAGGACAGGGGAACTACAATGAGCAGTTCTTC
CASSQGQGNYNEQFF
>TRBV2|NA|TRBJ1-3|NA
TGTGCCAGCAGTGCGGAGGCAGGGTTCTTTTCTGGAAACACCATATATTTT
CASSAEAGFFSGNTIYF
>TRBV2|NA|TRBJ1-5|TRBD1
TGTGCCAGCAGTGAGACCGGGACAGGGAAAGGTAGAGGCAATCAGCCCCAGCATTTT
CASSETGTGKGRGNQPQHF
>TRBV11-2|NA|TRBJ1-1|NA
TGTGCCAGCAGCTTTCGGGGGACTGAAGCTTTCTTT
CASSFRGTEAFF
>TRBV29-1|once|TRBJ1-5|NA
TGCAGCGTTGGAGGGATCGATCAGCCCCAGCATTTT
CSVGGIDQPQHF
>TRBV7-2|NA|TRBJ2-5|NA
TGTGCCAGCAGCTCAACAGGGTCGGGGGAGACCCAGTACTTC
CASSSTGSGETQYF
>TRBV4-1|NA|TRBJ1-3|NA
TGCGCCAGCAGCCAAGGACCCCCCCGAACCTATGGAAACACCATATATTTT
CASSQGPPRTYGNTIYF
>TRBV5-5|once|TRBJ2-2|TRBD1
TGTGCCAGCAGCTTGGAGGGCAGGGGGCGGATTGGCGGGGAGCTGTTTTTT
CASSLEGRGRIGGELFF
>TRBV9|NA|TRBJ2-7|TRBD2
TGTGCCAGCAGCGCCTCGGCTAGCGGGGGTCCAAAGCACGAGCAGTACTTC
CASSASASGGPKHEQYF
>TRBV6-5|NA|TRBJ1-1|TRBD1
TGTGCCAGCAGAACAGGGGCCCCCACTGAAGCTTTCTTT
CASRTGAPTEAFF
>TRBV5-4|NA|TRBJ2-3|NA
TGTGCCAGCAGCTTGGATGTTAAGGGTTCGAACACAGATACGCAGTATTTT
CASSLDVKGSNTDTQYF
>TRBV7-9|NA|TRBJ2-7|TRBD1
TGTGCCAGCAGCTCGGGACAGTCCCCCCTCTACGAGCAGTACTTC
CASSSGQSPLYEQYF
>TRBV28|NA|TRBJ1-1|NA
TGTGCCAGCCGCTATGCAGGGGAGGGGAACACTGAAGCTTTCTTT
CASRYAGEGNTEAFF
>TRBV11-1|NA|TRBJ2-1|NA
TGTGCCAGCAGCTTATCCAATTTACATGAGCAGTTCTTC
CASSLSNLHEQFF
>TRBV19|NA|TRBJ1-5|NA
TGTGCCAGTAGTATAAGTCTCAGTTCTAGCAATCAGCCCCAGCATTTT
CASSISLSSSNQPQHF
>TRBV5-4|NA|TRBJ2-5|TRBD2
TGTGCCAGCAGCTCCAGTTTTAGCGGGGGGAACAGAAAGGAGACCCAGTACTTC
CASSSSFSGGNRKETQYF
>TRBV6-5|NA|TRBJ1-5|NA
TGTGCCAGCAGTTACACAGGGTCCGGCAATCAGCCCCAGCATTTT
CASSYTGSGNQPQHF
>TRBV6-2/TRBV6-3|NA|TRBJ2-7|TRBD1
TGTGCCAGCAGTACCCGGACAGGTACCTACGAGCAGTACTTC
CASSTRTGTYEQYF
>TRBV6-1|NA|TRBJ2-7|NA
TGTGCCAGCAGTGAAGGCTACGGGCAGACCTACGAGCAGTACTTC
CASSEGYGQTYEQYF
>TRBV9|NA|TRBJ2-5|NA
TGTGCCAGCAGCGTATCCCTCAAGGAGACCCAGTACTTC
CASSVSLKETQYF
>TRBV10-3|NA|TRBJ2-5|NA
TGTGCCATCAGTGGACGAGAACAAGAGACCCAGTACTTC
CAISGREQETQYF
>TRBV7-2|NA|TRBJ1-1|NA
TGTGCCAGCAGGGATGGGGGAACTGAAGCTTTCTTT
CASRDGGTEAFF
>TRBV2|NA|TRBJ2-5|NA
TGTGCCAGCAATGGGCGCGATTCAGAGACCCAGTACTTC
CASNGRDSETQYF
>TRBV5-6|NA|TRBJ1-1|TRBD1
TGTGCCAGCAGCCCCCTAGGCGCAGGGGGCACTGAAGCTTTCTTT
CASSPLGAGGTEAFF
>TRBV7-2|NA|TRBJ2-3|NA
TGTGCCAGCAGCCCGGGGACCAGCACAGATACGCAGTATTTT
CASSPGTSTDTQYF
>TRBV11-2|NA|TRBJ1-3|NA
TGTGCCAGCAGCTTAAGGGAAAGTTTCTCTGGAAACACCATATATTTT
CASSLRESFSGNTIYF
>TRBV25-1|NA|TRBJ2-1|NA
TGTGCCAGCAGTGAATGGGCGGGTCTCGCCAATGAGCAGTTCTTC
CASSEWAGLANEQFF
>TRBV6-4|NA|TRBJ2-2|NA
TGTGCCAGCAGCCGGGACACCTACACCGGGGAGCTGTTTTTT
CASSRDTYTGELFF
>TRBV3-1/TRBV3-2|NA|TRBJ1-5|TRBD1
TGTGCCAGCAGCCCGGGACAGGTTCCCAATCAGCCCCAGCATTTT
CASSPGQVPNQPQHF
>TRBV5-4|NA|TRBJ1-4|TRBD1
TGTGCCAGCAGCTTGGCCGAGGGACAGGGGACATATGTTACTAATGAAAAACTGTTTTTT
CASSLAEGQGTYVTNEKLFF
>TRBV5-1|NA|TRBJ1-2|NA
TGCGCCAGCAGCTTTACTCAGGACTATGGCTACACCTTC
CASSFTQDYGYTF
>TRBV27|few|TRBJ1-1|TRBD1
TGTGCCAGCAGTGCCTGGACAGGGGTAAACACTGAAGCTTTCTTT
CASSAWTGVNTEAFF
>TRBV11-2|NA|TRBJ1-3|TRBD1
TGTGCCAGCAGCAATCAAAGACAGGGCTCTGGAAACACCATATATTTT
CASSNQRQGSGNTIYF
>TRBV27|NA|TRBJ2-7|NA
TGTGCCAGCAGTCCCCGCTGGGACATACCCTACGAGCAGTACTTC
CASSPRWDIPYEQYF
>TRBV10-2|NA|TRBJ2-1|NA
TGCGCCAGCAGTGAAACATCCCGGTTCTTC
CASSETSRFF
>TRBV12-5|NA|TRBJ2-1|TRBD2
TGTGCTAGTGGTTTGGCACTAGCGGGGTTCCACAATGAGCAGTTCTTC
CASGLALAGFHNEQFF
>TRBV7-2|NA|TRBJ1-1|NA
TGTGCCAGCAGCTTAGACGTTAACACTGAAGCTTTCTTT
CASSLDVNTEAFF
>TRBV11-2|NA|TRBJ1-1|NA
TGTGCCAGCAGCCCCAGGGGTGGGAACACTGAAGCTTTCTTT
CASSPRGGNTEAFF
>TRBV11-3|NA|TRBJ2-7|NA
TGTGCCAGCAGTTCAGGGTACGAGCAGTACTTC
CASSSGYEQYF
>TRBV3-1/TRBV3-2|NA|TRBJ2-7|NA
TGTGCCAGCAGCCAATTGGGAAGAGAGCAGTACTTC
CASSQLGREQYF
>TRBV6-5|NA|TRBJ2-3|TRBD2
TGTGCCAGCAGTTCCCGGGACTACACAGATACGCAGTATTTT
CASSSRDYTDTQYF
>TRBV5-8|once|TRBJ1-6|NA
TGTGCCAGCAGCTTGTGGGGGGCTCTGGGAAATTCACCCCTCCACTTT
CASSLWGALGNSPLHF
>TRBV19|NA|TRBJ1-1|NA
TGTGCCAGTAGTGAACTGGGACATATGCCGAACACTGAAGCTTTCTTT
CASSELGHMPNTEAFF
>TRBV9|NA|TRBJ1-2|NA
TGTGCCAGCAGCGACAGGGTCTATGGCTACACCTTC
CASSDRVYGYTF
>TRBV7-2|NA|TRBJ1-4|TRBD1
TGTGCCAGCAGCTTAGTCAGGGGATACGGGACAGGCAATGAAAAACTGTTTTTT
CASSLVRGYGTGNEKLFF
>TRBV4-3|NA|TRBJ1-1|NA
TGCGCCAGCAGCCAAAGGGTGGACACTGAAGCTTTCTTT
CASSQRVDTEAFF
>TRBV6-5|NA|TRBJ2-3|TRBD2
TGTGCCAGCAGCCGTAGACTAGCGAGGGATACGCAGTATTTT
CASSRRLARDTQYF
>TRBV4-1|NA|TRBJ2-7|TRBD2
TGCGCCAGCAGCCTACCCCCTCTAGCGGATCGCTACTACGAGCAGTACTTC
CASSLPPLADRYYEQYF
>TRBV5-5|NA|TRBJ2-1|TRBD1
TGTGCCAGCAGCTTGAACAGGGGGCGGGTTGAGCAGTTCTTC
CASSLNRGRVEQFF
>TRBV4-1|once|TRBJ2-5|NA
TGCGCCAGCAGCCAAGATGGGATGACCCAGTACTTC
CASSQDGMTQYF
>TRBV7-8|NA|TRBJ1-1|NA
TGTGCCAGCAGCTTAACGGCAGGGAACACTGAAGCTTTCTTT
CASSLTAGNTEAFF
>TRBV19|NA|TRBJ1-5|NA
TGTGCCAGTAAGGTAGGGTTTCAGCCCCAGCATTTT
CASKVGFQPQHF
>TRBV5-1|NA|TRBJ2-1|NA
TGCGCCAGCAGCTCTCCCTCTTGGGCCCCTTACAATGAGCAGTTCTTC
CASSSPSWAPYNEQFF
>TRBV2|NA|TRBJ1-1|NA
TGTGCCAGCAGCAACCGGGGCAACACTGAAGCTTTCTTT
CASSNRGNTEAFF